This T cell receptor beta chain was retrieved from a study of blood T cell repertoires in COVID-19. V was trimmed by 0 bases and J by 8 bases, leaving 15 bases between them. The CDR3 consists of 15 residues. Germline values: CDR1 SGHRS, CDR2 YFSETQ. In this sample, this clone turned up once. The protocol was immunoSEQ multiplex PCR, while the TCRdb copy is restricted to in-frame clones and leaves out a portion. This repertoire shows some 120,000 clones, approximately 80% found once; its top ten account for approximately 0.75%. This sequence originates from a woman in her 70s with acute or convalescent COVID-19. Sequenced input: peripheral blood. The V gene is TRBV5-1, the J gene TRBJ2-1; the D gene is possibly TRBD2 (7 bases). This CDR3 is CASSLERGAVDEQFF. The CDR3 region has the DNA TGCGCCAGCAGCTTGGAACGGGGGGCCGTCGATGAGCAGTTCTTC. Using reference TRBV5-1 and TRBJ2-1 for the parts outside the CDR3, the full variable domain is KAGVTQTPRYLIKTRGQQVTLSCSPISGHRSVSWYQQTPGQGLQFLFEYFSETQRNKGNFPGRFSGRQFSNSRSEMNVSTLELGDSALYLCASSLERGAVDEQFFGPGTRLTVL.